A selection of T cell receptor beta chains follows, all from one sample in a study of control samples from healthy donors and cancer patients. The method was immunoSEQ multiplex PCR; TCRdb's version includes in-frame clones alone and lacks a portion of them. The sample holds over 150,000 clones, about 91% seen once. The source material was blood. These receptors were collected from a woman aged 40 to 55 in good health. The conserved cysteine and the conserved F or W are not part of the CDR3 here. Fields, in order: CDR3 length, J gene, V gene, CDR3 protein.

10 | TRBJ1-2 | TRBV7-8 | ASSWDSQGYT
14 | TRBJ2-7 | TRBV23-1 | ASSQVRTIISYEQY
14 | TRBJ2-7 | TRBV7-8 | ASSLVSSGGAYEQY
12 | TRBJ2-7 | TRBV7-9 | ASSLTGGDYEQY
13 | TRBJ2-7 | TRBV6-5 | ASSPTGGRVYEQY
13 | TRBJ2-7 | TRBV19 | ASSIGTAEYYEQY
9 | TRBJ1-1 | TRBV20-1 | SGKGNTEAF
14 | TRBJ2-1 | TRBV3-1/TRBV3-2 | ASSQGSAGALNEQF
12 | TRBJ1-4 | TRBV2 | ASSEQGVGEKLF
16 | TRBJ2-2 | TRBV19 | ASSRSGQGVGSTGELF
13 | TRBJ2-2 | TRBV14 | ASSQDTGNTGELF
14 | TRBJ1-5 | TRBV11-2 | ASSLRHRDREQPQH
11 | TRBJ2-7 | TRBV6-5 | ASSKGQGLEQY
12 | TRBJ2-7 | TRBV18 | ASSPDRATYEQY
13 | TRBJ2-1 | TRBV10-1 | ASSLAGQASGEQF
18 | TRBJ2-6 | TRBV10-3 | AISESYRTGDSSGANVLT
13 | TRBJ2-3 | TRBV15 | ATSRDGIGRDTQY
12 | TRBJ2-7 | TRBV5-1 | ASSQTGGTYEQY
14 | TRBJ2-2 | TRBV18 | ASFTLRQGTTGELF
14 | TRBJ2-1 | TRBV5-4 | ASSPGTSGGAGEQF
13 | TRBJ1-1 | TRBV5-1 | ASSLVAGGGTEAF
13 | TRBJ2-1 | TRBV7-3 | ASSLIPSGVYEQF
13 | TRBJ2-5 | TRBV5-1 | ASSLVISGEETQY
13 | TRBJ2-2 | TRBV5-4 | ASTSGGSYTGELF